The 24 T cell receptor beta chains below were found in one sample sequenced in a study of tumor-infiltrating lymphocytes in oesophageal squamous cell carcinoma (dated by TCRdb to the mid-2010s). The library was obtained by PCR. The sequencer listed for this sample is Illumina HiSeq 1500. TCRdb handled the public reads itself, with Q25 trimming in fastp and clone calling in MiXCR, and kept productive beta chains. CDR3 protein sequences are deduplicated, and each keeps its most common genes and DNA. In all, the sample holds roughly 14,000 distinct CDR3 sequences, and around 46% of those were seen once. The ten largest clones take up around 17% of the sample. Sequencing input: esophageal tumor tissue. All receptors derive from a male donor with esophageal squamous cell carcinoma.

On this clonotype: Because the CDR3 is missing its conserved closing phenylalanine or tryptophan, this is likely a read error. It is unclear where the CDR3 begins or ends on the DNA, so no DNA is shown, and the CDR3 is as TCRdb lists it. The chain employs TRBV7-9 and TRBJ2-6; TRBD1, the table's D call, lacks a check against the DNA. The CDR3 sequence runs 17 residues, both termini included. Germline V CDR1 and CDR2: SEHNR, FQNEAQ (reference sequence). The CDR3 loop is CASSWGDSRADTQYFGP.

The chain is built from TRBV6-1 and TRBJ2-1; tentatively, D is TRBD1 (6 bases). Trimming cost V 7 bases and J 1 base, with 14 bases left between them. The CDR3 extends over 15 amino acids. Germline CDR1 is MNHNS and CDR2 is SASEGT. The CDR3 DNA is TGTGCCAGCACCCTACAGGGAGAGTCCTACAATGAGCAGTTCTTC. Protein: CASTLQGESYNEQFF.

This clonotype is medium-sized in the sample. Since a much larger clone is just one base distant, this may be a read error. The chain combines TRBV7-6 with TRBJ2-5; D remains ambiguous. Germline V gives CDR1 SGHVS, CDR2 FNYEAQ. The ends were cut back, 1 base at V and 11 bases at J, with 20 bases in the middle. This CDR3 has 15 residues. Here the CDR3 DNA reads TGTGCCAGCAGCTTAGGGGCCGGAAATAGGGATGAGCAGTACTTC. This encodes CASSLGAGNRDEQYF. The full variable domain, in which reference TRBV7-6 and TRBJ2-5 provide the parts outside the CDR3, is GAGVSQSPRYKVTKRGQDVALRCDPISGHVSLYWYRQALGQGPEFLTYFNYEAQQDKSGLPNDRFSAERPEGSISTLTIQRTEQRDSAMYRCASSLGAGNRDEQYFGPGTRLLVL.

V gene TRBV7-3 combines with J gene TRBJ2-3; D unresolved. Germline CDR1 reads SGHTA; CDR2 reads FQGTGA. The length of the CDR3 is 10 residues. The germline V and J ends were trimmed by 6 bases and 5 bases, with 3 bases remaining between them. The DNA for the CDR3 is TGTGCCAGCAGGAGAGATACGCAGTATTTT. This translates into CASRRDTQYF.

V gene TRBV27 combines with J gene TRBJ2-4; 10 bases line up with TRBD2. The end of the DNA aligns better with TRBJ2-1, so the J call may be wrong. This CDR3 region has 17 residues. The germline gives CDR1 MNHEY, CDR2 SMNVEV (reference sequence). The CDR3 DNA follows: TGTGCCAGCAGTCCCCTACCCCGACTAGCGGGTTTTAATGAGCAGTTCTTC. This translates into CASSPLPRLAGFNEQFF.

About this clonotype: This may be a read error, as it is one base from a much larger clone. The chain couples TRBV7-4 to TRBJ2-5; no definite D call. This CDR3 comprises 9 residues. Germline V gene data show CDR1 as SGHVT and CDR2 as SQSDAQ. CDR3 sequence (DNA): TGTGCCAGCAGTTATATTATGATTTTC. Protein product: CASSYIMIF.

The V gene is TRBV6-1, the J gene TRBJ2-6; the D gene is possibly TRBD1 (6 bases). CDR3 size: 15 residues. Germline CDR1 and CDR2: MNHNS and SASEGT. Trimming took 6 bases from V and 4 from J, leaving 13 bases between them. The CDR3 sequence: CASSETGTGANVLTF. CDR3 nucleotides: TGTGCCAGCAGCGAAACAGGGACAGGGGCCAACGTCCTGACTTTC.

This clonotype was counted at least ten times. The gene calls are TRBV2 and TRBJ2-4; 7 bases map to TRBD2. The J call may be in error: the DNA end matches TRBJ2-7 better. The CDR3 contains 16 residues. Germline CDR1 reads SNHLY; CDR2 reads FYNNEI. DNA for the CDR3: TGTGCCAGCAGTAGTCGCTCTAGCGGTATTACCTACGAGCAGTACTTC. Protein product: CASSSRSSGITYEQYF.

The rearrangement uses TRBV7-2 and TRBJ2-1; D might be TRBD2 (5 bases). The DNA end is a closer match to TRBJ2-7, so the J assignment may be wrong. The germline gives CDR1 SGHTA, CDR2 FQGNSA. The CDR3 runs to 14 residues. CDR3 loop: CASSPRLGDNEQYF. In DNA form, the CDR3 reads TGTGCCAGCAGCCCCCGTTTGGGAGACAATGAGCAGTACTTC.

This clonotype came up many times. The DNA of the CDR3 is TGTGCCAGCAGTTACCACCCCCCTTATAACACCGGGGAGCTGTTTTTT. This sequence encodes CASSYHPPYNTGELFF. The V gene is TRBV6-2 or TRBV6-3, the J gene TRBJ2-2; D call uncertain. This CDR3 has 16 residues. Germline V gene lookup returns CDR1 MNHEY and CDR2 SVGEGT. V shed 2 bases and J shed 2 bases, with 12 bases lying between them.

With respect to this clonotype: The junction does not match germline at one end; this may be a read error. The gene calls are TRBV7-3 and TRBJ2-5; TRBD2 matches at 13 bases. The CDR3 is 14 amino acids. Looked up from germline, CDR1 is SGHTA and CDR2 is FQGTGA. CDR3 in amino acids: CASSLLTSGGEWFF. Here the CDR3 DNA reads TGTGCCAGCAGCTTGCTAACTAGCGGGGGGGAGTGGTTCTTC.

Details on this clonotype: The junction departs from germline at one end; a sequencing error may be responsible. The chain joins TRBV7-6 to TRBJ2-1; weak D call: TRBD2 (6 bases). Per the germline V gene, CDR1 is SGHVS and CDR2 is FNYEAQ. This CDR3 spans 19 amino acids. The CDR3 protein is CASSLALGGLGLSYNEQFF. CDR3 coding DNA: TGTGCTAGCAGCTTAGCGCTCGGGGGTTTGGGCCTCTCCTACAATGAGCAGTTCTTC.

This chain uses TRBV10-3 with TRBJ1-1; D gene unclear. Germline V gene data show CDR1 as ENHRY and CDR2 as SYGVKD. The CDR3 contains 14 residues. Trimming left V 2 bases short and J 1 base short, with 8 bases between. CDR3 sequence (DNA): TGTGCCATCAGTGAGGGGGTTGGGAACACTGAAGCTTTCTTT. Amino acid sequence: CAISEGVGNTEAFF.

This rearrangement joins TRBV28 to TRBJ1-4; D gene ambiguous. Trimming shortened V by 3 bases and J by 10 bases, and 12 bases separated the two germline ends. The CDR3 runs to 13 residues. Germline lookup yields CDR1 MDHEN and CDR2 SYDVKM. CDR3 sequence: CASSFVRKGKLFF. The CDR3 DNA is TGTGCCAGCAGTTTCGTCCGGAAGGGAAAACTGTTTTTT.

This clonotype was detected a few times. This CDR3 is missing its conserved last phenylalanine or tryptophan, likely due to a read error. It is unclear where the CDR3 begins or ends on the DNA, so no DNA is shown, and the CDR3 is as TCRdb lists it. This chain connects TRBV10-3 to TRBJ2-6; TRBD1 was called by the table and not checked on the DNA. CDR1 and CDR2 from the germline V gene are ENHRY and SYGVKD. The length of the CDR3 is 15 amino acids, counting both ends. Here the CDR3 reads CAISEPYQETQYFGA.

This rearrangement joins TRBV6-2 or TRBV6-3 to TRBJ1-1; 10 bases match TRBD1. With 5 bases clipped from V and 0 bases from J, the junction kept 9 bases outside the gene matches. The CDR3 covers 17 residues. Germline loops: CDR1 MNHEY, CDR2 SVGEGT. The CDR3: CASSDRKGQGLNTEAFF. CDR3 nucleotides: TGTGCCAGCAGTGATCGTAAGGGACAGGGGTTGAACACTGAAGCTTTCTTT.

V is TRBV6-6 and J is TRBJ2-4; D is possibly TRBD1 (5 bases). The J call could be wrong; TRBJ1-2 is a better fit for the DNA end. The germline V gene has CDR1 MNHNY and CDR2 SVGAGI (reference sequence). CDR3 length: 16 residues. The CDR3, as DNA: TGTGCCAGCAGTTACGGGCAGGCCGGGGACTCTCATGGCTACACCTTC. Translation gives CASSYGQAGDSHGYTF.

This clonotype was recorded a few times. The genes are TRBV9 and TRBJ2-1; TRBD2 agrees at 7 bases. This CDR3 contains 13 residues. Trimming cost V 0 bases and J 8 bases; bases outside gene matches: 2. Germline V gene lookup returns CDR1 SGDLS and CDR2 YYNGEE. The CDR3 DNA is TGTGCCAGCAGCGTAGGACTAGCCTATGAGCAGTTCTTC. This codes for CASSVGLAYEQFF.

There are many counts of this clonotype. At one end, the junction sequence differs from germline, possibly due to a read error. This chain links TRBV5-4 with TRBJ2-3, with 8 bases lining up with TRBD2. Germline lookup yields CDR1 SGHNT and CDR2 YYREEE (reference sequence). CDR3 length: 15 residues. The CDR3 protein is CASSVVAGSTDTQYF. The CDR3 DNA sequence: TGCGCCAGCAGCGTTGTAGCGGGGAGCACAGATACGCAGTATTTT.

This clonotype appeared a few times. The chain combines TRBV20-1 with TRBJ2-7; 11 bases line up with TRBD2. Per germline, CDR1 DFQATT and CDR2 SNEGSKA (reference sequence). This CDR3 spans 16 amino acids. Unmatched junction bases numbered 14, after V lost 3 bases and J lost 7 bases. CDR3 amino acids: CSARGTSGSLYNEQYF. CDR3 bases: TGCAGTGCTAGGGGAACTAGCGGGAGTTTATACAATGAGCAGTACTTC.

This rearrangement joins TRBV7-2 to TRBJ2-6, with a tentative D call TRBD2 (5 bases). From germline, CDR1 is SGHTA and CDR2 FQGNSA. This CDR3 comprises 14 residues. V was trimmed by 5 bases and J by 0 bases, leaving 5 bases between them. The CDR3 sequence: CASSRDSGANVLTF. DNA of the CDR3: TGTGCCAGCAGCCGGGACTCTGGGGCCAACGTCCTGACTTTC.

This clonotype was detected a few times. The chain is built from TRBV7-6 and TRBJ2-3, with 14 bases aligning to TRBD2. The CDR3 is 18 amino acids. V shed 4 bases and J 5 bases; nucleotides not matched to a gene: 11. CDR1 SGHVS and CDR2 FNYEAQ come from the germline V gene. CDR3 protein: CASSSTSTSGGVIDTQYF. In nucleotides, the CDR3 is TGTGCCAGCAGCTCAACGTCGACTAGCGGGGGGGTTATAGATACGCAGTATTTT.

The chain couples TRBV6-1 to TRBJ2-7; D may be TRBD1 or TRBD2 (5 bases each). The germline CDR1 and CDR2 sequences are MNHNS and SASEGT. V shed 6 bases and J shed 3 bases, with 12 bases lying between them. This CDR3 spans 13 amino acids. CDR3 loop: CASRKRDGYEQYF. DNA of the CDR3: TGTGCCAGCAGAAAACGGGACGGCTACGAGCAGTACTTC.

This clonotype was seen a handful of times. The rearrangement links TRBV7-2 to TRBJ2-1, with TRBD2 matching over 8 bases. V dropped 1 base and J dropped 4; count of bases not matched to a gene: 6. CDR1 and CDR2 from the germline V gene are SGHTA and FQGNSA. The CDR3 is made up of 16 amino acids. The CDR3 is CASSLVSGGGYNEQFF. The DNA for the CDR3 is TGTGCCAGCAGCTTAGTGTCCGGGGGGGGGTACAATGAGCAGTTCTTC. The entire variable domain, with the rest obtained from reference TRBV7-2 and TRBJ2-1, is as follows: GAGVSQSPSNKVTEKGKDVELRCDPISGHTALYWYRQSLGQGLEFLIYFQGNSAPDKSGLPSDRFSAERTGGSVSTLTIQRTQQEDSAVYLCASSLVSGGGYNEQFFGPGTRLTVL.